The subject of this entry is one TCR beta chain. The data were taken from a study of cytomegalovirus exposure and HLA in healthy donors. Primers: 60 Vbeta forward and 13 Jbeta reverse. Some clones are missing from TCRdb's copy, which holds only in-frame ones; the method was immunoSEQ multiplex PCR. The data contain roughly 120,000 clones, 79% of them singletons. The clonotype comes from a man aged 18 to 29 in good health and CMV-seronegative. The sequencing input was PBMCs.

In DNA form, the CDR3 reads TGTGTCATATGGGTTAGCGGGAGTTCGGAGACCCAGTACTTC. Amino acid sequence: CVIWVSGSSETQYF. This rearrangement joins TRBV7-9 to TRBJ2-5; TRBD2 aligns across 9 bases. Germline CDR1 is SEHNR and CDR2 is FQNEAQ (reference sequence). The CDR3 covers 14 residues.